Each of the 21 T cell receptor beta chains below was sequenced from the same sample in a study of cytomegalovirus exposure and HLA in healthy donors. It was with 60 Vbeta and 13 Jbeta primers that the PCR ran. This table comes from immunoSEQ multiplex PCR, and its TCRdb copy is limited to in-frame clones, with some not included. Of about 100,000 clones in the sample, about 72% were seen once. Input material: PBMCs. Receptor source: a woman in her fifties or sixties in good health and CMV-seropositive.

This sequence joins TRBV5-4 and TRBJ2-7; D is perhaps TRBD2 (5 bases). Germline V gene data show CDR1 as SGHNT and CDR2 as YYREEE (reference sequence). V lost 1 base to trimming and J lost 2 bases, with 13 bases between them. This CDR3 comprises 15 residues. The DNA for the CDR3 is TGTGCCAGCAGCTTGCGTCCTAGCCCCACCTACGAGCAGTACTTC. It is translated as CASSLRPSPTYEQYF.

The CDR3 protein is CASIRGGANTGELFF. The CDR3 DNA reads as TGTGCCAGCATAAGGGGTGGGGCGAACACCGGGGAGCTGTTTTTT. The chain recombines TRBV6-1 with TRBJ2-2, with a weak D call TRBD1 (5 bases). The CDR3 spans 15 residues. Per germline, CDR1 MNHNS and CDR2 SASEGT. V lost 7 bases, J lost 0 bases, and 12 bases lay in between.

This clone was observed a single time. This sequence joins TRBV30 and TRBJ2-7; TRBD1 matches at 7 bases. The V gene's germline CDR1 is GTSNPN and CDR2 SVGIG (reference sequence). The length of the CDR3 is 14 residues. Trimming at V came to 0 bases and at J to 4 bases, leaving 6 bases not matched to a gene. The CDR3 nucleotides are TGTGCCTGGAGTGTAGGGGGCAGCACTTACGAGCAGTACTTC. Its protein is CAWSVGGSTYEQYF.

This clone was picked up one time. V and J are TRBV29-1 and TRBJ1-5; D uncertain. The germline V and J ends were trimmed by 2 bases and 2 bases, with 10 bases remaining between them. Germline V gene sequence: CDR1 SQVTM, CDR2 ANQGSEA. The CDR3 covers 14 residues. The CDR3 DNA sequence: TGCAGCGTTGAATTCGGGAACGGCAATCAGCCCCAGCATTTT. This gives the protein CSVEFGNGNQPQHF. The whole variable domain, remainder taken from reference TRBV29-1 and TRBJ1-5, is SAVISQKPSRDICQRGTSLTIQCQVDSQVTMMFWYRQQPGQSLTLIATANQGSEATYESGFVIDKFPISRPNLTFSTLTVSNMSPEDSSIYLCSVEFGNGNQPQHFGDGTRLSIL.

The CDR3 nucleotides are TGCGCCAGCAGAACAGGGTTCGGCTACGAGCAGTACTTC. Residues: CASRTGFGYEQYF. This sequence joins TRBV10-1 and TRBJ2-7; D is perhaps TRBD1 (6 bases). V was shortened by 6 bases and J by 3 bases, with 12 bases between the two germline ends. This CDR3 contains 13 residues. Germline V gene sequence: CDR1 WNHNN, CDR2 SYGVQD (reference sequence).

The chain has TRBV28 and TRBJ2-7; D is unclear. The CDR3 length is 15 residues. CDR1 is MDHEN and CDR2 is SYDVKM in the germline V gene. V was cut by 6 bases and J by 0 bases, with 15 bases left in between. The CDR3 is CASSPGVPSSYEQYF. Written as DNA, the CDR3 is TGTGCCAGCAGCCCCGGTGTCCCGAGCTCCTACGAGCAGTACTTC.

The V and J genes are TRBV5-1 and TRBJ2-2; tentative D call: TRBD2 (5 bases). The V end was cut by 6 bases, the J end by 0 bases, with 15 bases between. Germline assignment: CDR1 SGHRS and CDR2 YFSETQ. This CDR3 comprises 16 residues. CDR3 bases: TGCGCCAGCACCTGGGGAACAGCGGCGAACACCGGGGAGCTGTTTTTT. This codes for CASTWGTAANTGELFF.

As concerns this clone: The junction does not match germline at one end; this may be a read error. The rearrangement uses TRBV7-9 and TRBJ1-1; D is undetermined. The CDR3 has 12 amino acids. The V gene's germline CDR1 is SEHNR and CDR2 FQNEAQ (reference sequence). As DNA, the CDR3 is TGTTCCAGCAGCCGAGGAGACACTGAAGCTTTCTTT. This sequence encodes CSSSRGDTEAFF.

V gene TRBV19 combines with J gene TRBJ2-6, with TRBD1 identical over 12 bases. CDR1 LNHDA and CDR2 SQIVND come from the germline V gene (reference sequence). The CDR3 is made up of 17 amino acids. V lost 5 bases, J lost 4 bases, and 6 bases stayed unmatched. CDR3 protein: CASSSGQGAQGANVLTF. As DNA, the CDR3 is TGTGCCAGTAGTTCGGGACAGGGGGCGCAAGGGGCCAACGTCCTGACTTTC.

The chain joins TRBV28 to TRBJ1-2; 7 bases agree with TRBD1. Germline CDR1 reads MDHEN; CDR2 reads SYDVKM. Trimming took 7 bases from V and 2 from J; bases not matched to a gene: 4. This CDR3 has 13 residues. CDR3 protein: CASKEGQNYGYTF. The CDR3 bases are TGTGCCAGCAAGGAGGGACAGAACTATGGCTACACCTTC.

The chain employs TRBV5-4 and TRBJ1-2; D is uncertain. Per germline, CDR1 SGHNT and CDR2 YYREEE (reference sequence). The CDR3 is made up of 12 amino acids. Trimming cost V 4 bases and J 6 bases, with 10 bases left between them. The CDR3 here is CASSPDGDGYTF. CDR3 in DNA: TGTGCCAGCAGCCCGGACGGGGATGGCTACACCTTC.

The CDR3 loop is CASSLEAEGTSNQPQHF. The DNA of the CDR3 is TGTGCCAGCAGCTTAGAAGCGGAGGGGACCAGCAATCAGCCCCAGCATTTT. This chain uses TRBV7-9 with TRBJ1-5; maybe TRBD1 (5 bases). CDR3 length: 17 amino acids. V lost 1 base and J lost 1, with 14 bases in between. Germline V gene data show CDR1 as SEHNR and CDR2 as FQNEAQ (reference sequence). Filled out from reference TRBV7-9 and TRBJ1-5, the complete variable domain reads DTGVSQNPRHKITKRGQNVTFRCDPISEHNRLYWYRQTLGQGPEFLTYFQNEAQLEKSRLLSDRFSAERPKGSFSTLEIQRTEQGDSAMYLCASSLEAEGTSNQPQHFGDGTRLSIL.

The rearrangement joins TRBV29-1 to TRBJ1-3; TRBD1 is a possible D gene (6 bases). Looked up from germline, CDR1 is SQVTM and CDR2 is ANQGSEA. Trimming cost V 4 bases and J 3 bases, with 13 bases left between them. This CDR3 spans 14 amino acids. The CDR3 DNA is TGCAGCGTTGTCGGGGGGGCAGGTGGAAACACCATATATTTT. This gives the protein CSVVGGAGGNTIYF.

The V call is TRBV7-2, the J call TRBJ1-5, with D tentatively TRBD1 (5 bases). The CDR3 spans 14 residues. Trimming stripped 4 bases from V and 2 bases from J, with 9 bases between. Germline assignment: CDR1 SGHTA and CDR2 FQGNSA. CDR3 amino acids: CASSYAGGNQPQHF. CDR3 DNA sequence: TGTGCCAGCAGCTATGCGGGGGGCAATCAGCCCCAGCATTTT.

In the case of this clone: The junction differs from germline at one of its ends, possibly a read error. The J gene is TRBJ2-5, the V gene TRBV13; D is possibly TRBD2 (6 bases). CDR1 is PRHDT, CDR2 FYEKMQ, per germline (reference sequence). The CDR3 has 12 amino acids. DNA for the CDR3: TGTGCCAGCAGCGGAGGGACCCGCCTCTTAGACTTC. It is translated as CASSGGTRLLDF. The full variable domain, its missing parts supplied by reference TRBV13 and TRBJ2-5, is AAGVIQSPRHLIKEKRETATLKCYPIPRHDTVYWYQQGPGQDPQFLISFYEKMQSDKGSIPDRFSAQQFSDYHSELNMSSLELGDSALYFCASSGGTRLLDFGPGTRLLVL.

The chain employs TRBV7-9 and TRBJ2-5; D may be TRBD2 (6 bases). Germline assignment: CDR1 SEHNR and CDR2 FQNEAQ (reference sequence). The CDR3 consists of 18 residues. Trimming took 1 base from V and 5 from J, leaving 23 bases between them. CDR3: CASSLGRVSGVRGETQYF. CDR3 DNA: TGTGCCAGCAGCTTAGGGCGGGTTTCCGGGGTCCGGGGGGAGACCCAGTACTTC.

The chain recombines TRBV7-9 with TRBJ2-7; TRBD1 agrees at 12 bases. CDR1 is SEHNR, CDR2 FQNEAQ, per germline (reference sequence). This CDR3 region has 15 residues. Trimming cost V 5 bases and J 7 bases; bases outside gene matches: 9. In DNA, the CDR3 is TGTGCCAGCAGCCAGTCGGGACAGGGGGCAGGGGAGCAGTACTTC. Its translation: CASSQSGQGAGEQYF.

Here the CDR3 DNA reads TGTGCCAGCAGTGAACTCGGGGACAGGGCGGTTAAAGATACGCAGTATTTT. As protein: CASSELGDRAVKDTQYF. The rearrangement links TRBV2 to TRBJ2-3; TRBD1 matches at 9 bases. The CDR3 has 17 amino acids. Per germline, CDR1 SNHLY and CDR2 FYNNEI. V shed 2 bases and J 5 bases; nucleotides not matched to a gene: 11.

The chain carries TRBV2 and TRBJ1-5; no clear D gene. Germline V CDR1 and CDR2: SNHLY, FYNNEI. The ends were cut back, 4 bases at V and 9 bases at J, with 10 bases in the middle. The CDR3 sequence is 12 residues long. The CDR3 DNA reads TGTGCCAGCAGTGCCGCCGGAGGGCCCCAGCATTTT. It is translated as CASSAAGGPQHF. Full variable domain (rest looked up from reference TRBV2 and TRBJ1-5): EPEVTQTPSHQVTQMGQEVILRCVPISNHLYFYWYRQILGQKVEFLVSFYNNEISEKSEIFDDQFSVERPDGSNFTLKIRSTKLEDSAMYFCASSAAGGPQHFGDGTRLSIL.

The rearrangement joins TRBV2 to TRBJ2-1; possibly TRBD1 for D (6 bases). The germline V gene has CDR1 SNHLY and CDR2 FYNNEI. The CDR3 consists of 15 residues. V gave up 5 bases and J gave up 5 bases, with 16 bases separating them. The CDR3 nucleotides are TGTGCCAGCAGTCCGGGACACTCTCGGCACAATGAGCAGTTCTTC. Protein product: CASSPGHSRHNEQFF. Supplemented by reference TRBV2 and TRBJ2-1, the full variable domain reads EPEVTQTPSHQVTQMGQEVILRCVPISNHLYFYWYRQILGQKVEFLVSFYNNEISEKSEIFDDQFSVERPDGSNFTLKIRSTKLEDSAMYFCASSPGHSRHNEQFFGPGTRLTVL.

In the case of this clone: At one of its ends the junction is not consistent with the germline gene, which may arise from a read error. The V call is TRBV7-7, the J call TRBJ2-5, with 15 nucleotides matching TRBD2. This CDR3 has 15 residues. Germline lookup yields CDR1 SSHAT and CDR2 FNYEAQ (reference sequence). CDR3 sequence (DNA): TGTGCTAGCAGCTCGGGACTAGCGGGAGGAGAGACCCAGTACTTC. Translating it yields CASSSGLAGGETQYF.